What follows describes a single T cell receptor (beta chain). Repertoires were generated with immunoSEQ multiplex PCR, while TCRdb's copy carries only in-frame clones and drops some. Of 150,000 to 200,000 clones listed, roughly 89% are singletons. The data belong to a study of blood T cell repertoires in COVID-19. About the study: The analysed material was cDNA or gDNA that came from T cells, B-cell-depleted T cells, or PBMCs.

The receptor was isolated from a woman in her 50s with acute or convalescent COVID-19. Sample: peripheral blood.

The DNA of the CDR3 is TGTGCCATCAGTGAGGGGCGCTTCCCCAAGGGGAAGAACACTGAAGCTTTCTTT. It encodes CAISEGRFPKGKNTEAFF. The V call is TRBV10-3, the J call TRBJ1-1, with TRBD1 as a possible D gene (5 bases). With 2 bases removed from V and 1 base from J, the gap between germline ends came to 20 bases. Germline V CDR1 and CDR2: ENHRY, SYGVKD. CDR3 length: 18 residues.